The 24 T cell receptor beta chains presented below share a single source sample, sequenced in a study of blood T cell repertoires in COVID-19. Libraries were prepared by immunoSEQ multiplex PCR; TCRdb keeps only in-frame clonotypes and omits some of them. The sample lists about 190,000 clones, around 83% occurring once. Input material: peripheral blood. These receptors were obtained from a woman between 40 and 55 years old with acute or convalescent COVID-19.

This chain connects TRBV9 to TRBJ2-1; 8 bases agree with TRBD2. The CDR3 sequence is 12 residues long. Per the germline V gene, CDR1 is SGDLS and CDR2 is YYNGEE. Trimming took 3 bases from V and 15 from J; bases not matched to a gene: 8. In nucleotides, the CDR3 is TGTGCCAGCAGCGACCTACTGGCGGGAGGGTTCTTC. Amino acid sequence: CASSDLLAGGFF.

The chain combines TRBV20-1 with TRBJ1-1; unclear D gene. Germline lookup yields CDR1 DFQATT and CDR2 SNEGSKA (reference sequence). The CDR3 extends over 11 amino acids. Deletions cut 6 bases from V and 7 bases from J, with 12 bases between. This CDR3 is CSAPPRSEAFF. CDR3 DNA sequence: TGCAGTGCGCCCCCCCGGAGTGAAGCTTTCTTT.

This clone was detected many times. V gene TRBV3-1 (or the pseudogene TRBV3-2) combines with J gene TRBJ2-7; D possibly corresponds to TRBD1 (5 bases). The V end lost 4 bases, the J end lost 3 bases, and 10 bases lay between the germline ends. The germline V gene encodes CDR1 LGHDT and CDR2 YNNKEL (reference sequence). The CDR3 has 13 residues. CDR3 in amino acids: CASSPDGHYEQYF. In nucleotides, the CDR3 is TGTGCCAGCAGCCCAGACGGACACTACGAGCAGTACTTC.

V is TRBV3-1 (or the pseudogene TRBV3-2) and J is TRBJ1-3; 8 bases fit TRBD1. This CDR3 spans 17 amino acids. CDR1 and CDR2 (germline): LGHDT, YNNKEL (reference sequence). The ends lost 2 bases at V and 3 bases at J; junction bases unmatched: 9. The CDR3 DNA reads as TGTGCCAGCAGCCAATGGGCGGGACAGGTATTTGGAAACACCATATATTTT. Its protein is CASSQWAGQVFGNTIYF.

This sequence joins TRBV10-3 and TRBJ2-7, with D unresolved. V gave up 4 bases and J gave up 4 bases, with 23 bases separating them. Germline-derived CDR1 and CDR2 are ENHRY and SYGVKD. The CDR3 is 17 residues long. The DNA for the CDR3 is TGTGCCATCAGTGGGTCGGTTAGACTCAACACCCGATACGAGCAGTACTTC. Residues: CAISGSVRLNTRYEQYF.

This sequence joins TRBV6-5 and TRBJ1-6; TRBD1 agrees at 7 bases. Trimming cost V 9 bases and J 4 bases; bases outside gene matches: 6. The germline CDR1 and CDR2 sequences are MNHEY and SVGAGI. The CDR3 consists of 14 residues. This CDR3 is CASRQGRYNSPLHF. The CDR3 bases are TGTGCCAGTCGACAGGGTCGGTATAATTCACCCCTCCACTTT.

The chain joins TRBV24-1 to TRBJ1-2; 8 bases align to TRBD1. Germline values: CDR1 KGHDR, CDR2 SFDVKD. Trimming removed 9 bases from V and 3 bases from J; junction bases left unmatched: 5. This CDR3 contains 13 residues. The CDR3 nucleotides read TGTGCCACCGGTTCAGGGGGCGACTATGGCTACACCTTC. Protein sequence: CATGSGGDYGYTF.

The chain carries TRBV5-1 and TRBJ2-7, with 8 bases aligning to TRBD1. The J segment lost 7 bases and the V segment lost 2 bases, leaving 11 bases of the junction unmatched. Germline V gene data show CDR1 as SGHRS and CDR2 as YFSETQ. The CDR3 is 15 amino acids. CDR3 DNA: TGCGCCAGCAGCTTCTCCGGGACAGGAGGGGGTGAGCAGTACTTC. Translation gives CASSFSGTGGGEQYF.

CDR3 in DNA: TGTGCCAGCAGTGAAGCCTTCGAGTGGGACAGCTCCTACAATGAGCAGTTCTTC. Protein product: CASSEAFEWDSSYNEQFF. The chain recombines TRBV2 with TRBJ2-1, with 7 bases matching TRBD1. Per the germline V gene, CDR1 is SNHLY and CDR2 is FYNNEI. This CDR3 has 18 residues. The V gene end was trimmed by 0 bases and the J gene end by 0 bases; junction bases not matched to a gene: 8.

In its sample, this clone was seen once. V gene TRBV11-2 combines with J gene TRBJ1-1; D is perhaps TRBD1 (6 bases). The CDR3 is 14 residues long. The germline V gene has CDR1 SGHAT and CDR2 FQNNGV. V dropped 7 bases and J dropped 1 base, with 13 bases sitting between them. The CDR3 loop reads CASTALGQNTEAFF. The CDR3 nucleotides read TGTGCCAGCACCGCCCTGGGACAGAACACTGAAGCTTTCTTT.

This chain joins TRBV5-1 and TRBJ2-5, with D tentatively TRBD1 (6 bases). CDR1 is SGHRS and CDR2 is YFSETQ in the germline V gene. The CDR3 covers 14 residues. Between the trimmed V and J ends, which lost 3 bases and 5 bases, there was a span of 14 bases. The CDR3 nucleotides read TGCGCCAGCAGCTCAAACACAGGGTACGAGACCCAGTACTTC. This sequence encodes CASSSNTGYETQYF.

The chain joins TRBV5-6 to TRBJ1-1; no clear D gene. The CDR3 extends over 12 amino acids. Germline lookup yields CDR1 SGHDT and CDR2 YYEEEE. Trimming stripped 4 bases from V and 10 bases from J, with 14 bases between. The CDR3 sequence: CASSIGEVGAFF. CDR3 nucleotides: TGTGCCAGCAGCATAGGTGAGGTGGGAGCTTTCTTT.

The chain recombines TRBV4-2 with TRBJ2-1; 12 bases line up with TRBD2. The trim removed 0 bases at V and 8 bases at J, leaving 11 bases unmatched. This CDR3 comprises 18 residues. Germline CDR1 reads LGHNA; CDR2 reads YNFKEQ. CDR3 DNA: TGTGCCAGCAGCCAAGATTTGTCGACTAGCGGGAGTGTCTATGAGCAGTTCTTC. It encodes CASSQDLSTSGSVYEQFF.

CDR3 amino acids: CASSLEGGLVETQYF. CDR3 DNA: TGTGCCAGCAGCTTAGAGGGGGGGCTGGTTGAGACCCAGTACTTC. This chain links TRBV7-2 with TRBJ2-5, with a possible D match to TRBD2 (7 bases). Germline V gives CDR1 SGHTA, CDR2 FQGNSA. V lost 1 base and J lost 5, with 14 bases in between. CDR3 size: 15 residues.

The chain couples TRBV6-6 to TRBJ2-5; maybe TRBD1 (6 bases). The V gene's germline CDR1 is MNHNY and CDR2 SVGAGI (reference sequence). This CDR3 comprises 13 residues. Trimming cost V 7 bases and J 1 base, with 10 bases left between them. The CDR3 is CASKVQGQETQYF. CDR3 DNA: TGTGCCAGCAAGGTACAGGGCCAAGAGACCCAGTACTTC.

The rearrangement links TRBV7-9 to TRBJ1-2; D not resolved. The length of the CDR3 is 13 residues. V was trimmed by 2 bases and J by 8 bases, leaving 12 bases between them. Per the germline V gene, CDR1 is SEHNR and CDR2 is FQNEAQ (reference sequence). The CDR3 DNA reads as TGTGCCAGCAGCTTAAGAGGGATAGGGGGCTACACCTTC. The encoded protein is CASSLRGIGGYTF.

This clone was recorded once. The chain carries TRBV28 and TRBJ1-2; TRBD1 aligns across 8 bases. The CDR3 has 12 residues. J lost 13 bases, V lost 6 bases, and 10 bases had no gene match. Germline CDR1 MDHEN, CDR2 SYDVKM. CDR3 DNA sequence: TGTGCCAGCAGACCACCACAGGGGGACGGCACCTTC. It codes for CASRPPQGDGTF.

The CDR3 here is CASSAGNIYEQYF. The CDR3 coding sequence is TGTGCCAGCAGTGCGGGGAATATATACGAGCAGTACTTC. This chain uses TRBV2 with TRBJ2-7; D perhaps matches TRBD2 (5 bases). The V and J ends lost 4 bases and 4 bases respectively, with 11 bases between them. CDR3 length equals 13 residues. Germline V gene sequence: CDR1 SNHLY, CDR2 FYNNEI.

This sequence joins TRBV28 and TRBJ2-3; unclear D gene. This CDR3 spans 14 amino acids. From germline, CDR1 is MDHEN and CDR2 SYDVKM. Trimming took off 4 bases at V and 2 bases at J, with 10 bases between the two ends. CDR3 sequence (DNA): TGTGCCAGCAGTTCCCGACTCCTCACAGATACGCAGTATTTT. Its translation: CASSSRLLTDTQYF.

The table lists this clone with a count of one. The rearrangement links TRBV7-2 to TRBJ1-1; 8 positions agree with TRBD1. Losses at the gene ends were 2 bases for V and 9 bases for J; bases not matched to a gene: 2. The CDR3 runs 12 residues. Germline-derived CDR1 and CDR2 are SGHTA and FQGNSA. In nucleotides, the CDR3 is TGTGCCAGCAGCTTAACAGGGGGGAAAGCTTTCTTT. Its protein product is CASSLTGGKAFF.

The J gene is TRBJ1-4, the V gene TRBV6-1; TRBD1 aligns across 7 bases. The J segment lost 6 bases and the V segment lost 3 bases, leaving 4 bases of the junction unmatched. This CDR3 contains 14 residues. The germline V gene encodes CDR1 MNHNS and CDR2 SASEGT. The CDR3 bases are TGTGCCAGCAGTGAGGGGGACAGTTATGAAAAACTGTTTTTT. Translated: CASSEGDSYEKLFF.

The chain joins TRBV4-2 to TRBJ2-1; tentatively, D is TRBD1 (5 bases). The germline gives CDR1 LGHNA, CDR2 YNFKEQ. The CDR3 consists of 15 residues. The ends were cut back, 5 bases at V and 5 bases at J, with 16 bases in the middle. In nucleotides, the CDR3 is TGTGCCAGCAGCGCCCCCAAGGGGTTAAACAATGAGCAGTTCTTC. Translation: CASSAPKGLNNEQFF.

The V and J genes are TRBV18 and TRBJ2-1; possible D gene TRBD2, 6 bases. Trimming pared 8 bases from V and 8 bases from J, leaving 13 bases between. The germline V gene has CDR1 KGHSH and CDR2 LQKENI. This CDR3 has 12 residues. CDR3 in amino acids: CASTPGSDEQFF. CDR3 nucleotide sequence: TGTGCCAGCACCCCCGGGAGCGATGAGCAGTTCTTC.

The rearrangement links TRBV6-1 to TRBJ1-5, with TRBD1 matching over 7 bases. CDR3 size: 15 residues. V lost 2 bases and J lost 9; bases outside the gene matches: 10. CDR1 and CDR2 from the germline V gene are MNHNS and SASEGT. In DNA, the CDR3 is TGTGCCAGCAGTGAAAGTCGACAGGGCCCCCGGCCCCAGCATTTT. Translating gives CASSESRQGPRPQHF.